In this sample, the clone carrying this T cell receptor beta chain turned up many times. What it binds is not known. Germline V CDR1 and CDR2: MRHNA, SNTAGT. Trimming removed 3 bases from V and 3 bases from J; junction bases left unmatched: 4. CDR3 size: 16 residues. TCRdb recomputed calls from the 5' RACE reads with MiXCR, one row per CDR3 protein. This sample has approximately 66,000 distinct CDR3 sequences, with under 15% found just once. This entry is derived from a study of early T cells in non-severe SARS-CoV-2 infection. Study findings and constraints: VDJdb matches were skewed toward anti-spike CD8 T cell responses.

The clonotype comes from an adult who was a healthcare worker with PCR-confirmed SARS-CoV-2 infection or an uninfected control (not recorded which). Sequencing was carried out using whole blood. The chain uses TRBV6-4 and TRBJ2-2, with 10 bases matching TRBD2. For the CDR3, the DNA is TGTGCCAGCAGTGAAGGAGCGGGAGGGCACACCGGGGAGCTGTTTTTT. Translation gives CASSEGAGGHTGELFF.